The clone carrying this T cell receptor beta chain was recorded only once. One junction end does not reproduce the germline sequence, and a read error may be involved. Germline loops: CDR1 SGDLS, CDR2 YYNGEE. The CDR3 has 18 residues. This sample is part of a study of blood T cell repertoires in COVID-19. Background on the study: Samples of COVID-19 (acute and convalescent) were obtained from the United States, Italy and Spain. Sources were T cells, B-cell-depleted T cells, or PBMCs; the material itself was cDNA or gDNA.

Original data processing: Estimated nucleated cell counts came from reference gene primer amplification. Profiled with immunoSEQ multiplex PCR; TCRdb holds only in-frame clones, not every one. V and J calls and clone size are copied from that table; D and trimming were computed from the DNA. The repertoire holds some 64,000 clones, with over 75% as singletons. Sequenced: peripheral blood. The chain has TRBV9 and TRBJ2-1; 9 bases align to TRBD2. This receptor was obtained from a man between 65 and 85 years old with acute or convalescent COVID-19. The CDR3 nucleotides are TGTGCCAGCAGCCAACGGGGTGGTGCGGGGGGGCCCTACGATGAGCAGTTCTTC. This gives the protein CASSQRGGAGGPYDEQFF. The full variable domain, with the rest looked up from reference TRBV9 and TRBJ2-1, is DSGVTQTPKHLITATGQRVTLRCSPRSGDLSVYWYQQSLDQGLQFLIQYYNGEERAKGNILERFSAQQFPDLHSELNLSSLELGDSALYFCASSQRGGAGGPYDEQFFGPGTRLTVL.